Listed below are T cell receptor beta chains from one sample, sequenced in a study of T-cell memory formation after mild COVID-19. TCRdb fed the 5' RACE reads into MiXCR, producing one record per CDR3 protein. The table has a few hundred thousand distinct CDR3 sequences, about 22% seen once; the top ten hold approximately 8%. Material for sequencing was PBMCs or a T cell subset sorted from them (not recorded which). These receptors were collected from an adult woman who had mild COVID-19 (a few samples of this study predate the infection). Cell type and time point are not known. Each CDR3 is given with its conserved first and last residue. D genes are given only for firm matches. Expanded clones are given a class, and other clones once, few, many or no size at all.

V gene: TRBV20-1
clone size: many
D gene: TRBD1
J gene: TRBJ2-7
CDR3 protein: CSARAGQGASEQYF
CDR3 DNA: TGCAGTGCTAGAGCGGGACAGGGAGCGTCCGAGCAGTACTTC

V gene: TRBV5-6
clone size: few
D gene: TRBD1
J gene: TRBJ2-3
CDR3 protein: CASSIGTVSTDTQYF
CDR3 DNA: TGTGCCAGCAGCATCGGGACAGTATCCACAGATACGCAGTATTTT

V gene: TRBV24-1
clone size: few
D gene: TRBD1
J gene: TRBJ2-1
CDR3 protein: CATSDLTGSSYNEQFF
CDR3 DNA: TGTGCCACCAGTGATCTGACAGGGAGCTCCTACAATGAGCAGTTCTTC

V gene: TRBV5-1
clone size: .
D gene: .
J gene: TRBJ1-1
CDR3 protein: CASSSPTGKNTEAFF
CDR3 DNA: TGCGCCAGCAGCTCCCCTACGGGAAAGAACACTGAAGCTTTCTTT

V gene: TRBV15
clone size: few
D gene: .
J gene: TRBJ1-1
CDR3 protein: CATSRDLGRLEAFF
CDR3 DNA: TGTGCCACCAGCAGAGATTTGGGGCGATTAGAAGCTTTCTTT

V gene: TRBV4-1
clone size: .
D gene: .
J gene: TRBJ1-3
CDR3 protein: CASSQEGAGAANTIYF
CDR3 DNA: TGCGCCAGCAGCCAAGAAGGCGCAGGGGCTGCGAACACCATATATTTT

V gene: TRBV15
clone size: few
D gene: .
J gene: TRBJ2-7
CDR3 protein: CATSRDLGSTYEQYF
CDR3 DNA: TGTGCCACCAGCAGAGATCTTGGCAGTACCTACGAGCAGTACTTC

V gene: TRBV29-1
clone size: many
D gene: TRBD1
J gene: TRBJ2-7
CDR3 protein: CSVEGQGYEQYF
CDR3 DNA: TGCAGCGTCGAGGGACAGGGGTACGAGCAGTACTTC

V gene: TRBV6-6
clone size: few
D gene: TRBD1
J gene: TRBJ2-5
CDR3 protein: CASNDRGAQYF
CDR3 DNA: TGTGCCAGCAACGACAGGGGTGCCCAGTACTTC

V gene: TRBV18
clone size: few
D gene: .
J gene: TRBJ2-1
CDR3 protein: CASSRSGSEPNEQFF
CDR3 DNA: TGTGCCAGCTCACGGTCGGGATCAGAGCCCAATGAGCAGTTCTTC

V gene: TRBV12-3/TRBV12-4
clone size: few
D gene: TRBD2
J gene: TRBJ2-2
CDR3 protein: CASLAGGLFGELFF
CDR3 DNA: TGTGCCAGCCTAGCGGGGGGGCTCTTCGGGGAGCTGTTTTTT

V gene: TRBV12-3/TRBV12-4
clone size: .
D gene: .
J gene: TRBJ2-3
CDR3 protein: CASSSRRNTQYF
CDR3 DNA: TGTGCCAGCAGTTCCCGTAGGAATACGCAGTATTTT

V gene: TRBV25-1
clone size: .
D gene: .
J gene: TRBJ2-3
CDR3 protein: CASSESSAADTQYF
CDR3 DNA: TGTGCCAGCAGTGAATCTAGCGCCGCAGATACGCAGTATTTT

V gene: TRBV24-1
clone size: .
D gene: TRBD1
J gene: TRBJ1-5
CDR3 protein: CATSDRDSFSNQPQHF
CDR3 DNA: TGTGCCACCAGTGATCGGGACAGCTTTAGCAATCAGCCCCAGCATTTT

V gene: TRBV7-2
clone size: many
D gene: .
J gene: TRBJ1-6
CDR3 protein: CASRGQRGNSPLHF
CDR3 DNA: TGTGCCAGCAGGGGTCAGCGGGGTAATTCACCCCTCCACTTT

V gene: TRBV6-6
clone size: few
D gene: .
J gene: TRBJ1-3
CDR3 protein: CASSYSGQGAGNTIYF
CDR3 DNA: TGTGCCAGCAGTTACTCGGGTCAGGGAGCAGGAAACACCATATATTTT

V gene: TRBV5-1
clone size: few
D gene: .
J gene: TRBJ1-1
CDR3 protein: CASSLYPGAHEDAFF
CDR3 DNA: TGCGCCAGCAGCTTATACCCAGGGGCCCATGAGGACGCTTTCTTT

V gene: TRBV5-1
clone size: many
D gene: TRBD1
J gene: TRBJ2-5
CDR3 protein: CASSVLPGQIETQYF
CDR3 DNA: TGCGCCAGCAGCGTCCTCCCGGGACAGATAGAGACCCAGTACTTC

V gene: TRBV6-6
clone size: few
D gene: TRBD1
J gene: TRBJ1-5
CDR3 protein: CASSLHDREGGDQPQHF
CDR3 DNA: TGTGCCAGCAGTTTACACGACAGGGAAGGTGGGGATCAGCCCCAGCATTTT

V gene: TRBV7-2
clone size: few
D gene: TRBD2
J gene: TRBJ2-7
CDR3 protein: CASSSAPGLAREQYF
CDR3 DNA: TGTGCCAGCAGCTCTGCGCCGGGACTAGCCAGGGAGCAGTACTTC

V gene: TRBV6-5
clone size: .
D gene: .
J gene: TRBJ2-1
CDR3 protein: CASSYNQGTYNEQFF
CDR3 DNA: TGTGCCAGCAGTTACAATCAGGGAACCTACAATGAGCAGTTCTTC

V gene: TRBV5-1
clone size: .
D gene: .
J gene: TRBJ2-5
CDR3 protein: CASSLGQIGETQYF
CDR3 DNA: TGCGCCAGCAGCTTGGGTCAAATTGGGGAGACCCAGTACTTC

V gene: TRBV5-4
clone size: .
D gene: .
J gene: TRBJ1-1
CDR3 protein: CASSQEENTEAFF
CDR3 DNA: TGTGCCAGCAGCCAAGAGGAGAATACTGAAGCTTTCTTT

V gene: TRBV20-1
clone size: few
D gene: TRBD2
J gene: TRBJ2-3
CDR3 protein: CSARTLAGSSTDTQYF
CDR3 DNA: TGCAGTGCTAGAACCCTAGCGGGATCTAGCACAGATACGCAGTATTTT

V gene: TRBV2
clone size: .
D gene: TRBD2
J gene: TRBJ2-1
CDR3 protein: CASSEGLAGGLHEQFF
CDR3 DNA: TGTGCCAGCAGTGAAGGACTAGCGGGTGGATTGCATGAGCAGTTCTTC

V gene: TRBV20-1
clone size: .
D gene: .
J gene: TRBJ2-3
CDR3 protein: CSARRGGKTDTQYF
CDR3 DNA: TGCAGTGCTCGAAGGGGGGGGAAAACAGATACGCAGTATTTT

V gene: TRBV29-1
clone size: .
D gene: .
J gene: TRBJ1-1
CDR3 protein: CSVVANTEAFF
CDR3 DNA: TGCAGCGTGGTCGCGAACACTGAAGCTTTCTTT

V gene: TRBV24-1
clone size: .
D gene: TRBD1
J gene: TRBJ1-2
CDR3 protein: CATSDGTGANYGYTF
CDR3 DNA: TGTGCCACCAGTGATGGGACAGGGGCTAACTATGGCTACACCTTC

V gene: TRBV12-3/TRBV12-4
clone size: few
D gene: .
J gene: TRBJ1-1
CDR3 protein: CASRGGGRLDTEAFF
CDR3 DNA: TGTGCCAGCAGAGGGGGGGGGAGGTTGGACACTGAAGCTTTCTTT

V gene: TRBV27
clone size: few
D gene: .
J gene: TRBJ2-7
CDR3 protein: CASSRSGERQYF
CDR3 DNA: TGTGCCAGCAGCCGATCGGGGGAGCGGCAGTACTTC

V gene: TRBV5-1
clone size: few
D gene: .
J gene: TRBJ1-1
CDR3 protein: CASSFVPGAHTEAFF
CDR3 DNA: TGCGCCAGCAGCTTTGTCCCAGGGGCGCACACTGAAGCTTTCTTT

V gene: TRBV3-1
clone size: few
D gene: .
J gene: TRBJ2-7
CDR3 protein: CASSQGGGHYEQYF
CDR3 DNA: TGTGCCAGCAGCCAAGGTGGGGGACACTACGAGCAGTACTTC

V gene: TRBV12-5
clone size: .
D gene: .
J gene: TRBJ1-5
CDR3 protein: CASGSGNQPQHF
CDR3 DNA: TGTGCTAGTGGTTCGGGCAATCAGCCCCAGCATTTT

V gene: TRBV9
clone size: few
D gene: TRBD1
J gene: TRBJ1-2
CDR3 protein: CASSPTPGQGGYTF
CDR3 DNA: TGTGCCAGCAGCCCTACCCCGGGACAGGGGGGCTACACCTTC

V gene: TRBV12-3/TRBV12-4
clone size: many
D gene: .
J gene: TRBJ2-5
CDR3 protein: CASSFSQGETQYF
CDR3 DNA: TGTGCCAGCAGTTTTTCCCAGGGGGAGACCCAGTACTTC

V gene: TRBV25-1
clone size: .
D gene: TRBD1
J gene: TRBJ2-1
CDR3 protein: CASSAPGQGYNEQFF
CDR3 DNA: TGTGCCAGCAGTGCACCGGGACAGGGTTACAATGAGCAGTTCTTC

V gene: TRBV20-1
clone size: few
D gene: .
J gene: TRBJ1-2
CDR3 protein: CSVPQDNYGYTF
CDR3 DNA: TGCAGTGTCCCTCAGGATAACTATGGCTACACCTTC